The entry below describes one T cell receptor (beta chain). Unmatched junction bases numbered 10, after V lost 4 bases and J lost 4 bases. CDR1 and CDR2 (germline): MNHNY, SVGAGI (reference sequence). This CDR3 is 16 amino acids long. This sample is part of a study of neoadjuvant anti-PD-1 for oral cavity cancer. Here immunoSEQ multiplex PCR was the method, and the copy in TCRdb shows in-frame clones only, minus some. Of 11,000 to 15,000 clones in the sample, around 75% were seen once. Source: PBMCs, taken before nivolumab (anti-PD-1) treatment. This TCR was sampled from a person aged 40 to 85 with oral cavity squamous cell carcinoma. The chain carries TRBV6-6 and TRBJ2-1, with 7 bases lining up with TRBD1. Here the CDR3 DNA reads TGTGCCAGCAGTTCCAACCGGGACAGCACATACAATGAGCAGTTCTTC. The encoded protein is CASSSNRDSTYNEQFF.